This T cell receptor (beta chain) was identified in a study of shared clonotypes between healthy human individuals (dated by TCRdb to 2018 to 2020). About the investigation overall: The cohort included a few men and two women between 18 and 49 years of age. Between about 0.94 and 8.9 billion PBMCs per donor were obtained by leukapheresis. Blood TCR repertoires of roughly five healthy adults were deeply sequenced to estimate repertoire size and the extent of clonotype sharing between individuals. For each donor, three plates each were used for CD4 naive and CD4 memory, two plates were used for CD8 naive, and one plate was used for CD8 memory. Different laboratories and diverse techniques were used to prepare libraries and sequence TCR repertoires, to increase sequencing depth and limit assay-specific biases.

Cut back by 4 bases and 3 bases, the V and J ends lie 16 bases apart. Looking up the germline V gene (reference sequence) yields CDR1 MNHEY and CDR2 SMNVEV. Inclusive of the bounding cysteine and phenylalanine, the CDR3 is 17 residues long. Just the 51-base CDR3 DNA is kept, in frame starting at base 1. The donors were healthy, HIV-negative adults with no recently reported acute infections or vaccinations. All donors were Caucasian adults living in Nashville, Tennessee, USA. CD4+ T cells were enriched through magnetic negative selection, after which naive cells were positively selected on CD45RA and the remaining negative fraction served as the memory subset. Blood was obtained by leukapheresis, after which PBMCs were separated by Ficoll-Histopaque density gradient centrifugation and cryopreserved in liquid nitrogen vapor phase. Analytical flow cytometry was used to check the purity and quantity of each magnetically sorted T cell population. From each sorted fraction, genomic DNA was isolated and quantified by UV absorbance on a Nanodrop 2000c.

The study at large found these results: Incomplete sequencing was indicated by rarefaction of sorted-subset datasets, despite the large sequencing depth. Sampling was limited to blood, and TCR repertoires in tissue likely differ from TCR repertoires in blood. Compared with non-shared clonotypes, the clonotypes found in all four sorted-subset donors had higher generation probabilities. When a handful of donors were compared, the shared fraction of clonotypes was roughly 5% for naive CD4, more than 3% for naive CD8, roughly 2.5% for memory CD4, and roughly 0.43% for memory CD8. The genetic and exposure-history diversity represented was limited by the small number of donors. Pairwise subsampling indicated that sequencing depth was expected to affect the degree of clonotype sharing among donors. Naive subsets generally had larger estimated clonotype richness than memory subsets did.

Using the deep immunoSEQ assay, TCR CDR3 regions were amplified from genomic DNA by multiplex PCR. For each cell subset, the extracted genomic DNA was distributed evenly across all wells of several immunoSEQ 96-well plates, and each plate served as one replicate. For sorted subsets, roughly 200 ng of genomic DNA, equivalent to some 33,000 T cell genomes, went into each replicate PCR. The purified libraries were quantified using a Qubit 3.0 fluorometer, sized with a Bioanalyzer 2100, and then quantified again using the KAPA Library Quantification kit. Each immunoSEQ 96-well plate was sequenced on its own single-read 150-cycle Illumina NextSeq 550 flow cell. The source study handled its data this way. Because only junctional sequences without quality scores were contained in the immunoSEQ output, filtering matching that applied to full-length reads could not be performed. Sequences were annotated with PyIR, a Python wrapper for IgBLAST v1.9, and V/J genes and CDR3 were assigned using IMGT germline references. Any read was removed if the V/J assignment was weak (E-value above 1e-6), the CDR3 was missing, or the read contained stop codons, out-of-frame junctions, or ambiguous translated residues. V3J clonotypes were defined as sequences sharing an identical inferred V gene, J gene, and CDR3 amino acid sequence. Percentage overlap between repertoires was computed as shared unique clonotypes divided by the size of the smaller repertoire. Richness of each repertoire was evaluated using RTK rarefaction, the Chao1 estimator, and Recon v2.1 estimates of unobserved clonotypes. For all TCRbeta clonotypes obtained by the gDNA method from a handful of donors, generation probabilities were computed with OLGA. TCRdb mirrors the immuneACCESS table, restricted to in-frame sequences. Some clones are absent from its copies; in checked studies, under half trace to an unresolved V gene, and the reason for the others is unknown. That table is the source of V, J and clone size, and D and trimming were worked out from the DNA. The sample data list 950,000 to 1,100,000 clones, and under 80% of these were observed just once. The leading ten clones occupy about 1.5% of the sample.

Comments on this clone: The antigen it recognizes is unknown. Qualities for individual bases were not recorded, and no much larger clone is one base off.

The chain joins TRBV27 to TRBJ2-6; possibly the D gene is TRBD2, per 6 matching bases. This TCR came from a man between 18 and 29 years old in good health. Input material: memory CD4+ T cells sorted from blood. This specimen's cell subset or site label, interpreted: CD45RA-negative fraction. The sequence in DNA is TGTGCCAGCAGTTCGCGGGGTGTAGGTGGTGGGGCCAACGTCCTGACTTTC. This sequence encodes CASSSRGVGGGANVLTF.